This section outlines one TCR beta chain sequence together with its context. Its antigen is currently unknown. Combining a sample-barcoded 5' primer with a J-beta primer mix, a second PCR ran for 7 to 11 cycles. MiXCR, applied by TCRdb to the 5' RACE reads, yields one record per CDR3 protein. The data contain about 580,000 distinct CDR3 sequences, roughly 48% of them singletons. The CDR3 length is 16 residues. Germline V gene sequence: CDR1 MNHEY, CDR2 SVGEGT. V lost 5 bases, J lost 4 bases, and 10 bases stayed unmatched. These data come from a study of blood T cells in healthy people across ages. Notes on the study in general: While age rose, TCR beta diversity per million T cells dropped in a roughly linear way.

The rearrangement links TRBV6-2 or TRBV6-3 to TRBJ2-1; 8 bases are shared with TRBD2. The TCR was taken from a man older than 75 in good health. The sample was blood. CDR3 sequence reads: CASSPPGTRGYNEQFF. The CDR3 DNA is TGTGCCAGCAGTCCCCCTGGGACTAGGGGTTACAATGAGCAGTTCTTC.